The clone carrying this T cell receptor (beta chain) was detected only once. Its specificity is not known. Libraries were prepared by immunoSEQ multiplex PCR; TCRdb keeps only in-frame clonotypes and omits some of them. The sample gives 130,000 to 150,000 clones, roughly nine tenths of which show up once; about 5% is in the top ten. These data are taken from a study of T cell responses to AZD1222 COVID-19 vaccine. Study context: Second-dose timings of about 4 or about 12 weeks were pooled.

Regarding the study as a whole: Spike was spanned by vaccine-associated CD4 TCRs, which were dominant at 160-218 and 743-854.

V gave up 4 bases and J gave up 7 bases, with 13 bases separating them. CDR3 size: 13 residues. Material: peripheral blood, obtained on day 0 of AZD1222 vaccination. This TCR was sampled from an adult in good health. The V call is TRBV12-3 or TRBV12-4, the J call TRBJ1-1, with unresolved D. CDR3 nucleotide sequence: TGTGCCAGCAGTTACGGGGTTGGCTATGAAGCTTTCTTT. It specifies CASSYGVGYEAFF.